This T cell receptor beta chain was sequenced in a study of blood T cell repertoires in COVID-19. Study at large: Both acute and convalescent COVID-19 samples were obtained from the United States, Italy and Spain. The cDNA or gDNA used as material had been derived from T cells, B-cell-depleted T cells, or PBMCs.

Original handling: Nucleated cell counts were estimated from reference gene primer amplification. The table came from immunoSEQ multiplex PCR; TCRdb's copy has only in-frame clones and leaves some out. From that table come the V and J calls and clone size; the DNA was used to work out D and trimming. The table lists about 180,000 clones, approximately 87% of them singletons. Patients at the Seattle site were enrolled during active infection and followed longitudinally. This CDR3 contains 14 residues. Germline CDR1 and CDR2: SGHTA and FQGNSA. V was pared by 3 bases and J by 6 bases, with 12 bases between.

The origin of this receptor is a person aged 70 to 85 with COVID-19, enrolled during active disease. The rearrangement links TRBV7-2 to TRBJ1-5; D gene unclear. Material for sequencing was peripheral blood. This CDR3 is CASSFGGKGQPQHF. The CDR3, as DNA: TGTGCCAGCAGCTTCGGAGGAAAAGGTCAGCCCCAGCATTTT.